Sequencing of this T cell receptor beta chain was carried out in a study of T cells in Graves' hyperthyroidism and ophthalmopathy. If no ophthalmopathy progression occurred within 18 months, Graves' hyperthyroidism was stable. The study excluded patients with uncontrolled infection, other autoimmune disease, pregnancy or lactation. Diagnoses used clinical symptoms, serum thyroxine and TRAb, thyroid ultrasound and orbital computed tomography. TCR beta CDR3 region amplification was performed from RNA transcripts. Carried out on the TCR CDR3, a first-round RT-PCR used the HTBI primer set. TCRdb used MiXCR to reprocess the multiplex PCR reads, holding one entry per CDR3 protein. This table has some 510,000 distinct CDR3 sequences, around 42% appearing once. V lost 7 bases and J lost 4, with 16 bases in between. The CDR3 covers 15 residues. Per the germline V gene, CDR1 is SEHNR and CDR2 is FQNEAQ (reference sequence).

In its sample, this clonotype was seen a few times. The gene calls are TRBV7-9 and TRBJ1-4; D remains ambiguous. This receptor was obtained from a woman younger than 30 with Graves' hyperthyroidism. What was sequenced was peripheral blood or thyroid tissue (not recorded which). The CDR3 coding sequence is TGTGCCAGCACCTTCTATAGCTGGGGTAATGAAAAACTGTTTTTT. Protein product: CASTFYSWGNEKLFF.